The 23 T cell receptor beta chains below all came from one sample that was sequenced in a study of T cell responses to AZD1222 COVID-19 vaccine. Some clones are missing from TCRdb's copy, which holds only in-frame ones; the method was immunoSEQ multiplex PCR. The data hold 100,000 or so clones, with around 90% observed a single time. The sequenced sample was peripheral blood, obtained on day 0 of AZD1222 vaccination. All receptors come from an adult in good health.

The CDR3 here is CASRRRQGFPKNIQYF. As DNA, the CDR3 is TGTGCCAGCAGGCGCAGACAGGGATTTCCCAAAAACATTCAGTACTTC. V is TRBV28 and J is TRBJ2-4; 7 nucleotides agree with TRBD1. V trimming: 6 bases; J trimming: 2 bases; junction bases outside the gene matches: 10. The CDR3 has 16 amino acids. Germline CDR1 and CDR2: MDHEN and SYDVKM.

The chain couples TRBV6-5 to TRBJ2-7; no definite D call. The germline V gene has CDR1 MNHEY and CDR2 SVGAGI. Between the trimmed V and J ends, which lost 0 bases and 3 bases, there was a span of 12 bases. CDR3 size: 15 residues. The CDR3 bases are TGTGCCAGCAGTTACTCCCTGGAGCAAGACTACGAGCAGTACTTC. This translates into CASSYSLEQDYEQYF.

DNA for the CDR3: TGTGCCAGTAGTATAGATTCCTCAGTCCGGGACGTCCCTTCGGGAGGCTACACCTTC. This encodes CASSIDSSVRDVPSGGYTF. This chain connects TRBV19 to TRBJ1-2; D is perhaps TRBD1 (5 bases). Between the trimmed V and J ends, which lost 0 bases and 8 bases, there was a span of 28 bases. The CDR3 sequence is 19 residues long. CDR1 and CDR2 (germline): LNHDA, SQIVND (reference sequence).

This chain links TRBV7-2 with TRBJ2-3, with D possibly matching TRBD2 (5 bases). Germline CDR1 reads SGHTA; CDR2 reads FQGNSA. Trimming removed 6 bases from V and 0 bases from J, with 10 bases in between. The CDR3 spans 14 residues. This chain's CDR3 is CASSRRTSTDTQYF. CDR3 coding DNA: TGTGCCAGCAGTAGGAGGACTAGCACAGATACGCAGTATTTT.

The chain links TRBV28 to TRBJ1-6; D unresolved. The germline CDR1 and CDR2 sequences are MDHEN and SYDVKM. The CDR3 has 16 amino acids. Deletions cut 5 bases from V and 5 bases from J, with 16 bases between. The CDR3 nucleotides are TGTGCCAGCAGTCCCCGGACGGGCGGCCATAATTCACCCCTCCACTTT. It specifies CASSPRTGGHNSPLHF. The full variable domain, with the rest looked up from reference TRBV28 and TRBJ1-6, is DVKVTQSSRYLVKRTGEKVFLECVQDMDHENMFWYRQDPGLGLRLIYFSYDVKMKEKGDIPEGYSVSREKKERFSLILESASTNQTSMYLCASSPRTGGHNSPLHFGNGTRLTVT.

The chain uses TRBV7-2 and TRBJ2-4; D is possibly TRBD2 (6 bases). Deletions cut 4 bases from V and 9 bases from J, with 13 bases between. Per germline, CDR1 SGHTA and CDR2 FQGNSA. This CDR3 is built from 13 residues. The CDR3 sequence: CASSSSSAGIQYF. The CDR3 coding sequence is TGTGCCAGCAGCTCTTCTAGCGCGGGCATTCAGTACTTC.

The CDR3 loop is CASSLKGPSNSGNTIYF. The CDR3 coding sequence is TGTGCCAGCAGTTTGAAGGGGCCTTCTAACTCTGGAAACACCATATATTTT. The chain carries TRBV27 and TRBJ1-3; weak D call: TRBD1 (5 bases). CDR1 and CDR2 from the germline V gene are MNHEY and SMNVEV (reference sequence). CDR3 length: 17 residues. Trimming stripped 3 bases from V and 0 bases from J, with 15 bases between.

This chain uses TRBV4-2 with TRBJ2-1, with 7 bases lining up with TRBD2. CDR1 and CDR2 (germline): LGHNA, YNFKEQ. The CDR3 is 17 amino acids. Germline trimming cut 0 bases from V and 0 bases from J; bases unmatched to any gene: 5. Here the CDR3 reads CASSQDQGGSSYNEQFF. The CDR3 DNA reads TGTGCCAGCAGCCAAGATCAGGGCGGGAGCTCCTACAATGAGCAGTTCTTC.

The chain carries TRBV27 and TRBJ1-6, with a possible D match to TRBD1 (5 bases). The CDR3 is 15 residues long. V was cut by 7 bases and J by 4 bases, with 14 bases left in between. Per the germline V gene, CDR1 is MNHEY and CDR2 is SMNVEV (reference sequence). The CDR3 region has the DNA TGTGCCAGCAAGAACAGGCCAGCGTATAATTCACCCCTCCACTTT. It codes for CASKNRPAYNSPLHF.

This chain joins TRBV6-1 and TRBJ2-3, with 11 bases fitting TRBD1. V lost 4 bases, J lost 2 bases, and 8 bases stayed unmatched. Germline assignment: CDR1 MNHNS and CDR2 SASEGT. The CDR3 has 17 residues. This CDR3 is CASSARGTGGFTDTQYF. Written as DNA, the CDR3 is TGTGCCAGCAGTGCCAGAGGGACAGGGGGGTTCACAGATACGCAGTATTTT.

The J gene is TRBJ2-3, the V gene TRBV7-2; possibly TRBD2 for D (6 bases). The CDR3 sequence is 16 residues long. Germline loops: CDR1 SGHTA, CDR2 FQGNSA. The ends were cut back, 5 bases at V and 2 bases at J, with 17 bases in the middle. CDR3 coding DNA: TGTGCCAGCAGCCCGAAGTCTAGCGCTCTCACAGATACGCAGTATTTT. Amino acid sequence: CASSPKSSALTDTQYF.

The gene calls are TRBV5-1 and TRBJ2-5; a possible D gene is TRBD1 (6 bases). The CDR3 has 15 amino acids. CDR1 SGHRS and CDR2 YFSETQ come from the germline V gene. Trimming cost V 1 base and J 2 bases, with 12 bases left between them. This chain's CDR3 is CASSLLGQIQETQYF. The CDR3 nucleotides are TGCGCCAGCAGCTTGCTAGGACAGATACAAGAGACCCAGTACTTC.

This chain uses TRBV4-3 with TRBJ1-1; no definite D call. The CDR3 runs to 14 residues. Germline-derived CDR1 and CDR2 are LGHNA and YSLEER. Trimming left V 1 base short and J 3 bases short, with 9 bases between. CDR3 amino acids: CASSQASGDTEAFF. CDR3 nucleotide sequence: TGCGCCAGCAGCCAAGCGAGTGGGGACACTGAAGCTTTCTTT.

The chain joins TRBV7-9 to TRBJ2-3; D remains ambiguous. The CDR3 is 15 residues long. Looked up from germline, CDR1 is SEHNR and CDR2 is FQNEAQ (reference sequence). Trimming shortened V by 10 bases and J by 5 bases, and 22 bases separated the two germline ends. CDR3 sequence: CAIRTPESLVDTQYF. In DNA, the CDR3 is TGTGCCATCCGGACGCCAGAGTCCCTCGTAGATACGCAGTATTTT. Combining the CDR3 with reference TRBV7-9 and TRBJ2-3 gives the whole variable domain DTGVSQNPRHKITKRGQNVTFRCDPISEHNRLYWYRQTLGQGPEFLTYFQNEAQLEKSRLLSDRFSAERPKGSFSTLEIQRTEQGDSAMYLCAIRTPESLVDTQYFGPGTRLTVL.

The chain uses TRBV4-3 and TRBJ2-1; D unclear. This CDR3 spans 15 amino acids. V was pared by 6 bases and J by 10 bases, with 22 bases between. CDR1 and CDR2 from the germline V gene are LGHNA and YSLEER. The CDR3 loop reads CASRGSESSRWEQFF. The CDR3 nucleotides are TGCGCCAGCAGGGGAAGTGAAAGTAGCCGTTGGGAGCAGTTCTTC.

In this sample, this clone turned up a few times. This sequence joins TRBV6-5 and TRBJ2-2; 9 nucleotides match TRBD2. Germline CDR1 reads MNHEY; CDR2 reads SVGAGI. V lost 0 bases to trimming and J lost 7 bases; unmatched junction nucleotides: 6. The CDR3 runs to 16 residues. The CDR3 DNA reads TGTGCCAGCAGTTACTCGAGCGGGAGGCTGGTCGGGGAGCTGTTTTTT. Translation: CASSYSSGRLVGELFF.

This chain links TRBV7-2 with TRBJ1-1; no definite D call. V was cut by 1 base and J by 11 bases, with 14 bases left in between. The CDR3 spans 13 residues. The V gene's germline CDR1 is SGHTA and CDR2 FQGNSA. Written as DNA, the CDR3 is TGTGCCAGCAGCTTAGTGGGTGGAGAACCTGCTTTCTTT. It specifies CASSLVGGEPAFF. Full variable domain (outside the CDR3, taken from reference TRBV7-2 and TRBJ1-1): GAGVSQSPSNKVTEKGKDVELRCDPISGHTALYWYRQSLGQGLEFLIYFQGNSAPDKSGLPSDRFSAERTGGSVSTLTIQRTQQEDSAVYLCASSLVGGEPAFFGQGTRLTVV.

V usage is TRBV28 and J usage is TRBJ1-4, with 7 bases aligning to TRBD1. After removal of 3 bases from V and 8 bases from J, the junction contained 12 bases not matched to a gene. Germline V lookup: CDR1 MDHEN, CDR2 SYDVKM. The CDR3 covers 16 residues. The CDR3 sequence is CASSFPGQDRDEKLFF. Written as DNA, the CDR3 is TGTGCCAGCAGTTTCCCCGGACAGGACCGAGACGAAAAACTGTTTTTT. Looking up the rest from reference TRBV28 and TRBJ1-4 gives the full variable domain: DVKVTQSSRYLVKRTGEKVFLECVQDMDHENMFWYRQDPGLGLRLIYFSYDVKMKEKGDIPEGYSVSREKKERFSLILESASTNQTSMYLCASSFPGQDRDEKLFFGSGTQLSVL.

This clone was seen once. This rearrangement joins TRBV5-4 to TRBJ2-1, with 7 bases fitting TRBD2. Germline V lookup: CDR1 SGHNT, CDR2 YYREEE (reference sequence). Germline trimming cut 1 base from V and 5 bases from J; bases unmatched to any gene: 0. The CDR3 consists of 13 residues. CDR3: CASSLTSDNEQFF. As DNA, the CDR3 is TGTGCCAGCAGCTTGACTAGCGACAATGAGCAGTTCTTC.

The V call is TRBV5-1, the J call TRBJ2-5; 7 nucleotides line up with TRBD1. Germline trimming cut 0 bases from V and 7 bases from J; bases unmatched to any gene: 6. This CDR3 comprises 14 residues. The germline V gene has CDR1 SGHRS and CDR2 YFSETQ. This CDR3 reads CASSLGQGPRTQYF. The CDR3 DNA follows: TGCGCCAGCAGCTTGGGACAGGGCCCTAGGACCCAGTACTTC.

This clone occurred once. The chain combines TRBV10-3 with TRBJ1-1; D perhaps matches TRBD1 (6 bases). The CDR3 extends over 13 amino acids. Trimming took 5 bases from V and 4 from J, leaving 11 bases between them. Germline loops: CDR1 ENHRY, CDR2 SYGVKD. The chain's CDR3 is CAISQGGGTEAFF. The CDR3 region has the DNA TGTGCCATCAGTCAAGGGGGGGGCACTGAAGCTTTCTTT.

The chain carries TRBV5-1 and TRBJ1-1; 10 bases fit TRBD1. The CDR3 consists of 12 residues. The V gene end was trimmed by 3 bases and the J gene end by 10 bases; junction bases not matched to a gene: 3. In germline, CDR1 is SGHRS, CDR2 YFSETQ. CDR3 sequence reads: CASSYGQGGAFF. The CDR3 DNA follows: TGCGCCAGCAGCTACGGACAGGGGGGAGCTTTCTTT. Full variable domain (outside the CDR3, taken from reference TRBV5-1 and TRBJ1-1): KAGVTQTPRYLIKTRGQQVTLSCSPISGHRSVSWYQQTPGQGLQFLFEYFSETQRNKGNFPGRFSGRQFSNSRSEMNVSTLELGDSALYLCASSYGQGGAFFGQGTRLTVV.

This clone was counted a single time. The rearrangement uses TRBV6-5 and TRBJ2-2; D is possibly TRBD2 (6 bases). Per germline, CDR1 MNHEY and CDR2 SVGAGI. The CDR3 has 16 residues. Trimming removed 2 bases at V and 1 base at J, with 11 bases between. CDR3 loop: CASSYGGGKNTGELFF. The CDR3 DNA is TGTGCCAGCAGTTACGGCGGCGGGAAGAACACCGGGGAGCTGTTTTTT.